This TCR beta chain was sequenced for a study of blood T cell repertoires in COVID-19. Study-level background: Sites in the United States, Italy and Spain provided acute and convalescent COVID-19 samples. The cDNA or gDNA used as material had been derived from T cells, B-cell-depleted T cells, or PBMCs.

Seattle patients were enrolled while actively infected and followed longitudinally. The CDR3 extends over 14 amino acids. Germline loops: CDR1 SNHLY, CDR2 FYNNEI. The V and J ends lost 5 bases and 9 bases, in that order; junction bases with no gene match: 9. Authors' analysis steps: Estimation of nucleated cell counts relied on the amplification of reference gene primers. Clones were read by immunoSEQ multiplex PCR, and TCRdb kept only the in-frame ones, dropping some. Clonal size and the V and J genes are those of that table, whereas D and trimming came from the DNA. The table lists about half a million clones, roughly nine tenths of them singletons.

Sequencing used peripheral blood. The chain combines TRBV2 with TRBJ1-5; 8 bases agree with TRBD1. The receptor's source is a man between 18 and 35 years old with COVID-19, enrolled during active disease. CDR3 bases: TGTGCCAGCAGTAAGGGACAGGAGCTATCGCCCCAGCATTTT. It codes for CASSKGQELSPQHF.